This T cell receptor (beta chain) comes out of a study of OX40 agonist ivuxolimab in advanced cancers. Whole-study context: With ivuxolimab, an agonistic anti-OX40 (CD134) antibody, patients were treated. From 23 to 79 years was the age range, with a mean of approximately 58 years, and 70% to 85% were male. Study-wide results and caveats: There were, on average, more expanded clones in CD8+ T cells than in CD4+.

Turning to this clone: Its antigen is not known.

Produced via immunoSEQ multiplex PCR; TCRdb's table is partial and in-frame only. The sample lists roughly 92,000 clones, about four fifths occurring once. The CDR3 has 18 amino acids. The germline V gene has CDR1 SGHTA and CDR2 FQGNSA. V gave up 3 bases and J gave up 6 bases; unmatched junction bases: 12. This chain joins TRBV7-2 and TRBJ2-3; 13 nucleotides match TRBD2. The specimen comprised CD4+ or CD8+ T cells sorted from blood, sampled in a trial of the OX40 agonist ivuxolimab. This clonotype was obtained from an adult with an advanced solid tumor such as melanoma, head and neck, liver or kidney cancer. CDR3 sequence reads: CASSLYLGLAGSGDTQYF. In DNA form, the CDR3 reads TGTGCCAGCAGCTTGTATCTGGGACTAGCGGGGTCCGGGGATACGCAGTATTTT.